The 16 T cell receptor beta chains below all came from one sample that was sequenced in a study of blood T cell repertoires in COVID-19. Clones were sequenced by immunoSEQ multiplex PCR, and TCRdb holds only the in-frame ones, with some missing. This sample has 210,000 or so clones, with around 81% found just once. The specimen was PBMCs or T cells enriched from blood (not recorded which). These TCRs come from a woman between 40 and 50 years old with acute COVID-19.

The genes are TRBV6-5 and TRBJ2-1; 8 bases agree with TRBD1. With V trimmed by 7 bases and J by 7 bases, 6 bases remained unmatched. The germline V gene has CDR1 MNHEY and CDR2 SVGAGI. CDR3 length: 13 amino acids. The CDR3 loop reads CASIDRGWNEQFF. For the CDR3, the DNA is TGTGCCAGCATAGACAGGGGCTGGAATGAGCAGTTCTTC.

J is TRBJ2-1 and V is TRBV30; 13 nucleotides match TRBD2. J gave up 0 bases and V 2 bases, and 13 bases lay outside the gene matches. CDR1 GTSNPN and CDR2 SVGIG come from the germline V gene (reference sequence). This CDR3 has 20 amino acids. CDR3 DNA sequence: TGTGCCTGGAGTTCGGGACTAGCGGGAATAGAACTGGCCTCCTACAATGAGCAGTTCTTC. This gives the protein CAWSSGLAGIELASYNEQFF.

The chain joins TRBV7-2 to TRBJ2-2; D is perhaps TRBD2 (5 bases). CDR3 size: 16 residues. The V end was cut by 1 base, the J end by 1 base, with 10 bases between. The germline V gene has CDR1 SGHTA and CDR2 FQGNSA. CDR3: CASSLVGGGNTGELFF. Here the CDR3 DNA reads TGTGCCAGCAGCTTAGTAGGAGGTGGGAACACCGGGGAGCTGTTTTTT.

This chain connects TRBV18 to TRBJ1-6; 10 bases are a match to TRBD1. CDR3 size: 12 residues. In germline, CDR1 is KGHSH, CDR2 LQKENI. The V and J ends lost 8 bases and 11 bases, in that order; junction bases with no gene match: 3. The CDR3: CASGTGDPPLHF. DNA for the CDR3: TGTGCCAGCGGGACAGGGGACCCACCCCTCCACTTT.

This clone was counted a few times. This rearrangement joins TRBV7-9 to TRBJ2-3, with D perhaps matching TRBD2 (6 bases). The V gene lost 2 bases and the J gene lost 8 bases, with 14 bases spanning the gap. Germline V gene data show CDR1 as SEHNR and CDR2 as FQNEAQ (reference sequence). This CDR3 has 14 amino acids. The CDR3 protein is CASSLRGGIRTQYF. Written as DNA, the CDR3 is TGTGCCAGCAGCTTAAGGGGCGGGATACGTACGCAGTATTTT.

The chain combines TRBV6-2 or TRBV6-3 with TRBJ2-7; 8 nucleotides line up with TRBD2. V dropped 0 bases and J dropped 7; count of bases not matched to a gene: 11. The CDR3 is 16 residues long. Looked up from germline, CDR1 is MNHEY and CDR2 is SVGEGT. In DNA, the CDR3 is TGTGCCAGCAGTTACTCGAATACGGGAGGGCCGGAGGAGCAGTACTTC. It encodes CASSYSNTGGPEEQYF.

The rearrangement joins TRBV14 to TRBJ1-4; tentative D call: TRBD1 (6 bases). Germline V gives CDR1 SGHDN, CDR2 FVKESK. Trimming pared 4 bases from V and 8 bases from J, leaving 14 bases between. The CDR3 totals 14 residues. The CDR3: CASSPQGRREKLFF. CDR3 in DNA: TGTGCCAGCAGCCCTCAGGGGCGCAGGGAAAAACTGTTTTTT.

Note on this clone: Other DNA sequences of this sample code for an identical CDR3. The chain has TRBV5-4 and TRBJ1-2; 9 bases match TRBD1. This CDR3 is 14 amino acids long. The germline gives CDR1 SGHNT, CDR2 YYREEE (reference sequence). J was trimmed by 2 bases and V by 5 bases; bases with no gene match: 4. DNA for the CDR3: TGTGCCAGCAGTCCAGACAGGGGGAACTATGGCTACACCTTC. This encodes CASSPDRGNYGYTF.

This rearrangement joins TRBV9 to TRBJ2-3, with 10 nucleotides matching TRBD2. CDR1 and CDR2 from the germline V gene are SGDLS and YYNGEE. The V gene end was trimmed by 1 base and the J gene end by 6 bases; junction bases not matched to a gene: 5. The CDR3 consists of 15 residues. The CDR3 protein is CASSVNSGRTDTQYF. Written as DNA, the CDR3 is TGTGCCAGCAGCGTAAATAGCGGGAGGACCGATACGCAGTATTTT.

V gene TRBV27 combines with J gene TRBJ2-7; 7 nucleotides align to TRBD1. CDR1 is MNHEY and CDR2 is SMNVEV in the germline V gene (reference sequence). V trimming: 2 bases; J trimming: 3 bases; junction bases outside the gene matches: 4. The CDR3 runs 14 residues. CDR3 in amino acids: CASSLRQGNYEQYF. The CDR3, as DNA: TGTGCCAGCAGTTTAAGACAGGGTAACTACGAGCAGTACTTC.

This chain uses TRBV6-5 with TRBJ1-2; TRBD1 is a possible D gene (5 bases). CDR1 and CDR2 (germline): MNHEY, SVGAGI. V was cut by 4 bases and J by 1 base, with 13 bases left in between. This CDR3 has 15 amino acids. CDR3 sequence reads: CASSFLDRVNYGYTF. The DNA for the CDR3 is TGTGCCAGCAGTTTCCTCGACAGAGTTAACTATGGCTACACCTTC.

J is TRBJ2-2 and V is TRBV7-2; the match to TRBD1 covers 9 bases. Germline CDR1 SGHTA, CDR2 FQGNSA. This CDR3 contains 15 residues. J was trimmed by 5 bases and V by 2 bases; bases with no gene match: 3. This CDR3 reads CASSLTTGGTGELFF. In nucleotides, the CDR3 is TGTGCCAGCAGCTTAACGACAGGGGGTACCGGGGAGCTGTTTTTT.

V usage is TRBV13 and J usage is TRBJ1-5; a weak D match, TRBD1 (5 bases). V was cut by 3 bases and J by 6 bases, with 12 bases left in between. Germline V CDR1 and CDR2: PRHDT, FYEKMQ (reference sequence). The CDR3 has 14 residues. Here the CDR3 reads CASSFRGSRQPQHF. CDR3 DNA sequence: TGTGCCAGCAGCTTTAGGGGTTCGCGTCAGCCCCAGCATTTT. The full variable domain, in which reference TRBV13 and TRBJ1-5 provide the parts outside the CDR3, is AAGVIQSPRHLIKEKRETATLKCYPIPRHDTVYWYQQGPGQDPQFLISFYEKMQSDKGSIPDRFSAQQFSDYHSELNMSSLELGDSALYFCASSFRGSRQPQHFGDGTRLSIL.

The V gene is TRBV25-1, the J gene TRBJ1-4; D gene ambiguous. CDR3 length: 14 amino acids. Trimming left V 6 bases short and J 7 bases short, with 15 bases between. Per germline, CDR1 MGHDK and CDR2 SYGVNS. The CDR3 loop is CASRNAGSGEKLFF. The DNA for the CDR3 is TGTGCCAGCAGGAATGCGGGGTCCGGTGAAAAACTGTTTTTT.

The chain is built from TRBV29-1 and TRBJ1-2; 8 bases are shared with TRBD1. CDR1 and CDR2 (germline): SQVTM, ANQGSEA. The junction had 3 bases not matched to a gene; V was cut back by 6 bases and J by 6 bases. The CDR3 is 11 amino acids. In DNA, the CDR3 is TGCAGCGTCCAGACAGGGGATGGCTACACCTTC. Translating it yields CSVQTGDGYTF. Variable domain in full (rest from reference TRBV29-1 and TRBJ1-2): SAVISQKPSRDICQRGTSLTIQCQVDSQVTMMFWYRQQPGQSLTLIATANQGSEATYESGFVIDKFPISRPNLTFSTLTVSNMSPEDSSIYLCSVQTGDGYTFGSGTRLTVV.

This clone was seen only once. The CDR3 loop reads CASSPGPGHGYTF. CDR3 sequence (DNA): TGTGCCAGCTCACCCGGCCCAGGTCATGGCTACACCTTC. The chain is built from TRBV18 and TRBJ1-2; no clear D. Germline CDR1 reads KGHSH; CDR2 reads LQKENI. V was trimmed by 3 bases and J by 6 bases, leaving 11 bases between them. The CDR3 is made up of 13 amino acids. The complete variable domain, with remaining parts taken from reference TRBV18 and TRBJ1-2, reads NAGVMQNPRHLVRRRGQEARLRCSPMKGHSHVYWYRQLPEEGLKFMVYLQKENIIDESGMPKERFSAEFPKEGPSILRIQQVVRGDSAAYFCASSPGPGHGYTFGSGTRLTVV.